Presented here are 19 T cell receptor beta chains from one specimen sequenced in a study of quantifying T cell responses using KT2 cells. Study-wide context: TCR alpha and beta constant-region primers primed reverse transcription of RNA.

Each cDNA got a UMI-containing oligo ligated at its 3' end. The first PCR ran approximately 4 cycles with an equimolar RC1.1 and RC1.2 beta primer mix. From the UMI-ligation and nested PCR reads, TCRdb called clonotypes with MiXCR, one entry per CDR3 protein. The table has just under 50,000 distinct CDR3 sequences, approximately 10% seen once. Sequencing was carried out using PBMCs spiked with cells of the T cell clone KT2. The receptors come from a human donor.

This clonotype was seen only a few times. The chain is built from TRBV5-1 and TRBJ1-6; D is undetermined. Germline V CDR1 and CDR2: SGHRS, YFSETQ. This CDR3 region has 16 residues. Trimming stripped 2 bases from V and 4 bases from J, with 13 bases between. CDR3 DNA sequence: TGCGCCAGCAGCTTCTTCGGGGAGCTTTATAATTCACCCCTCCACTTT. Translating it yields CASSFFGELYNSPLHF.

The chain has TRBV25-1 and TRBJ1-2; weak D call: TRBD1 (5 bases). Germline values: CDR1 MGHDK, CDR2 SYGVNS. This CDR3 region has 12 residues. Trimming removed 7 bases from V and 2 bases from J, with 8 bases in between. The CDR3 spells CASNAGNYGYTF. CDR3 in DNA: TGTGCCAGCAATGCAGGGAACTATGGCTACACCTTC.

This sequence joins TRBV7-3 and TRBJ2-7; D call uncertain. CDR3 length equals 15 residues. Deletions cut 3 bases from V and 2 bases from J, with 14 bases between. Per germline, CDR1 SGHTA and CDR2 FQGTGA. CDR3 residues: CASSFQSGPTYEQYF. DNA for the CDR3: TGTGCCAGCAGCTTCCAATCGGGCCCCACCTACGAGCAGTACTTC.

This clonotype was picked up a small number of times. The chain uses TRBV5-5 and TRBJ2-5; D is undetermined. CDR1 is SGHKS and CDR2 is YYEKEE in the germline V gene (reference sequence). V lost 3 bases to trimming and J lost 1 base, with 10 bases between them. This CDR3 contains 14 residues. This CDR3 reads CASSSLRPQETQYF. CDR3 bases: TGTGCCAGCAGCTCCCTCCGGCCCCAAGAGACCCAGTACTTC.

This clonotype was counted at least ten times. The rearrangement joins TRBV6-2 or TRBV6-3 to TRBJ2-3, with 10 bases aligning to TRBD2. With 5 bases clipped from V and 0 bases from J, the junction kept 2 bases outside the gene matches. Germline CDR1 reads MNHEY; CDR2 reads SVGEGT. The CDR3 contains 15 residues. The CDR3 protein is CASSPTSGSTDTQYF. The CDR3 DNA sequence: TGTGCCAGCAGTCCGACTAGCGGGAGCACAGATACGCAGTATTTT.

This clonotype was seen ten or more times. The rearrangement joins TRBV7-9 to TRBJ1-4; D remains unclear. Trimming stripped 2 bases from V and 4 bases from J, with 5 bases between. This CDR3 has 13 residues. The germline V gene encodes CDR1 SEHNR and CDR2 FQNEAQ (reference sequence). This chain's CDR3 is CASSLSINEKLFF. CDR3 coding DNA: TGTGCCAGCAGCTTATCGATTAATGAAAAACTGTTTTTT.

Only a few counts were recorded for this clonotype. This sequence joins TRBV20-1 and TRBJ1-1, with 7 positions matching TRBD1. This CDR3 contains 14 residues. CDR1 and CDR2 (germline): DFQATT, SNEGSKA (reference sequence). Trimming cost V 4 bases and J 4 bases; bases outside gene matches: 9. The CDR3 region is CSAKGQERITEAFF. The CDR3 DNA reads TGCAGTGCTAAAGGACAGGAAAGAATCACTGAAGCTTTCTTT.

This clonotype was seen only a few times. The gene calls are TRBV11-1 and TRBJ2-1; TRBD1 is a possible D gene (6 bases). V shed 3 bases and J shed 0 bases, with 18 bases lying between them. CDR1 is SGHAT and CDR2 is FQDESV in the germline V gene (reference sequence). CDR3 length: 18 amino acids. The CDR3: CASSFMAGAPSSYNEQFF. The CDR3 DNA follows: TGTGCCAGCAGCTTTATGGCAGGGGCTCCCAGCTCCTACAATGAGCAGTTCTTC. The full variable domain, rest sourced from reference TRBV11-1 and TRBJ2-1, is EAEVAQSPRYKITEKSQAVAFWCDPISGHATLYWYRQILGQGPELLVQFQDESVVDDSQLPKDRFSAERLKGVDSTLKIQPAELGDSAMYLCASSFMAGAPSSYNEQFFGPGTRLTVL.

This clonotype occurred a few times. One junction end does not reproduce the germline sequence, and a read error may be involved. The V and J genes are TRBV7-7 and TRBJ2-3; no clear D. The germline V gene encodes CDR1 SSHAT and CDR2 FNYEAQ (reference sequence). The CDR3 spans 14 residues. The CDR3 nucleotides are TGTGCTAGCAGCCTTGGAGTGGGTGGAGATACGCAGTATTTT. This gives the protein CASSLGVGGDTQYF. The variable domain in full, with the rest retrieved from reference TRBV7-7 and TRBJ2-3, is GAGVSQSPRYKVTKRGQDVTLRCDPISSHATLYWYQQALGQGPEFLTYFNYEAQPDKSGLPSDRFSAERPEGSISTLTIQRTEQRDSAMYRCASSLGVGGDTQYFGPGTRLTVL.

The chain carries TRBV7-9 and TRBJ1-1, with D possibly matching TRBD1 (5 bases). The V gene lost 1 base and the J gene lost 11 bases, with 17 bases spanning the gap. CDR1 and CDR2 (germline): SEHNR, FQNEAQ (reference sequence). CDR3 length: 14 amino acids. This CDR3 is CASSLVSEGQRAFF. The DNA for the CDR3 is TGTGCCAGCAGCTTAGTATCCGAGGGGCAGAGGGCTTTCTTT.

This rearrangement joins TRBV7-6 to TRBJ1-4; the D is unclear. Deletions cut 6 bases from V and 4 bases from J, with 9 bases between. Germline V CDR1 and CDR2: SGHVS, FNYEAQ. This CDR3 is built from 13 residues. CDR3: CASSRGLNEKLFF. For the CDR3, the DNA is TGTGCCAGCAGTAGAGGCCTTAATGAAAAACTGTTTTTT.

This clonotype was observed a handful of times. The chain combines TRBV15 with TRBJ2-3; D is undetermined. The CDR3 covers 14 residues. V was pared by 1 base and J by 3 bases, with 8 bases between. From germline, CDR1 is LNHNV and CDR2 YYDKDF (reference sequence). The CDR3 is CATSRVGVTDTQYF. The CDR3 bases are TGTGCCACCAGCAGAGTCGGAGTGACAGATACGCAGTATTTT.

This clonotype was observed a handful of times. J is TRBJ2-5 and V is TRBV12-3 or TRBV12-4; 11 positions agree with TRBD1. V trimming: 7 bases; J trimming: 4 bases; junction bases outside the gene matches: 8. The CDR3 runs to 15 residues. Here the CDR3 DNA reads TGTGCCAGCACCCTCTCCGGGACAGGGGGAGAGACCCAGTACTTC. Amino acid sequence: CASTLSGTGGETQYF.

The J gene is TRBJ2-1, the V gene TRBV9; D is uncertain. The CDR3 consists of 17 residues. Trimming took 4 bases from V and 0 from J, leaving 17 bases between them. The germline gives CDR1 SGDLS, CDR2 YYNGEE. CDR3 sequence: CASSTERYGSSYNEQFF. Written as DNA, the CDR3 is TGTGCCAGCAGCACCGAGCGATACGGAAGCTCCTACAATGAGCAGTTCTTC.

The chain links TRBV24-1 to TRBJ1-5; D not certain. The CDR3 covers 12 residues. Germline CDR1 and CDR2: KGHDR and SFDVKD. Between the trimmed V and J ends, which lost 7 bases and 4 bases, there was a span of 7 bases. The CDR3 spells CATRHLNQPQHF. CDR3 nucleotide sequence: TGTGCCACCAGACACCTAAATCAGCCCCAGCATTTT.

The chain combines TRBV24-1 with TRBJ2-1; weak D call: TRBD2 (5 bases). This CDR3 comprises 14 residues. Germline assignment: CDR1 KGHDR and CDR2 SFDVKD. V was clipped by 7 bases and J by 7 bases, with 16 bases between them. CDR3 amino acids: CATRGPGSLNEQFF. In DNA, the CDR3 is TGTGCCACCAGAGGCCCGGGGTCACTGAATGAGCAGTTCTTC.

V gene TRBV3-1 combines with J gene TRBJ1-2, with 7 bases identical to TRBD1. CDR3 length: 14 amino acids. The V gene end was trimmed by 4 bases and the J gene end by 7 bases; junction bases not matched to a gene: 9. Germline V gene lookup returns CDR1 LGHDT and CDR2 YNNKEL (reference sequence). CDR3 in amino acids: CASSPGTAVGGYTF. The CDR3 DNA is TGTGCCAGCAGCCCCGGGACAGCTGTTGGTGGCTACACCTTC.

This clonotype has a count of ten or more. This chain's CDR3 is CSVQGPPEEQYF. As DNA, the CDR3 is TGCAGCGTCCAAGGCCCTCCGGAGGAGCAGTACTTC. V gene TRBV29-1 combines with J gene TRBJ2-7; unclear D gene. The CDR3 spans 12 residues. Germline CDR1 reads SQVTM; CDR2 reads ANQGSEA. The V gene lost 6 bases and the J gene lost 7 bases, with 16 bases spanning the gap.

This clonotype came up a few times. The CDR3 DNA follows: TGTGCCTGGAGCCCTAAGGGGTTATACACCGGGGAGCTGTTTTTT. Translated: CAWSPKGLYTGELFF. The rearrangement links TRBV30 to TRBJ2-2, with D tentatively TRBD1 (5 bases). The CDR3 is 15 residues long. Germline V gene data show CDR1 as GTSNPN and CDR2 as SVGIG (reference sequence). The ends were cut back, 3 bases at V and 3 bases at J, with 14 bases in the middle.